This T cell receptor beta chain was sequenced in a study of blood T cell repertoires in COVID-19. Sequencing was performed with immunoSEQ multiplex PCR; in TCRdb, only in-frame clones are kept and a portion is missing. Here the sample spans 97,000 or so clones, roughly four fifths being singletons. The CDR3 length is 14 residues. Germline CDR1 is KGHSH and CDR2 is LQKENI. Trimming cost V 6 bases and J 4 bases; bases outside gene matches: 9. The sequencing input was peripheral blood. The TCR originated in a man aged 40-55 years with active or convalescent COVID-19. The rearrangement links TRBV18 to TRBJ2-7; 7 positions agree with TRBD1. DNA for the CDR3: TGTGCCAGCTCCCAGACAGGGTGGTCATACGAGCAGTACTTC. It yields the protein CASSQTGWSYEQYF.